This is a list of T cell receptor beta chains from one sample in a study of blood T cell repertoires in COVID-19. Produced via immunoSEQ multiplex PCR; TCRdb's table is partial and in-frame only. The sample includes 150,000 to 200,000 clones, around nine tenths seen only once; the top ten take roughly 0.9%. Sequencing used peripheral blood. These receptors all stem from a woman under 30 who had recovered from COVID-19. The CDR3 runs from the conserved cysteine through the conserved F or W. D genes are given only for firm matches. Clone sizes are given selectively: once, few, many, or a class where the clone is expanded.

j_call v_call d_call clone_size cdr3_nt cdr3_aa
TRBJ1-2 TRBV7-2 TRBD1 - TGTGCCAGCAGCTTAGACAGGGGTCTATCCTATGGCTACACCTTC CASSLDRGLSYGYTF
TRBJ1-5 TRBV19 - - TGTGCCAGTAGTATAGCCCACAATCAGCCCCAGCATTTT CASSIAHNQPQHF
TRBJ1-5 TRBV30 - - TGTGCCTGGCAGGGATTTAGCAATCAGCCCCAGCATTTT CAWQGFSNQPQHF
TRBJ2-5 TRBV11-3 TRBD2 - TGTGCCAGCAGCCCTGGTACTAGCGGGACGGGAGAGACCCAGTACTTC CASSPGTSGTGETQYF
TRBJ1-2 TRBV5-3 - - TGTGCCAGAAGCTTGTTACAGGGCCTCTATGGCTACACCTTC CARSLLQGLYGYTF
TRBJ2-1 TRBV20-1 TRBD2 - TGCAGTGCTAGTGCCGGGACTAGCGGTTACAATGAGCAGTTCTTC CSASAGTSGYNEQFF
TRBJ2-5 TRBV6-5 - - TGTGCCAGCAGCTATAAAGAGACCCAGTACTTC CASSYKETQYF
TRBJ2-3 TRBV7-6 TRBD1 - TGTGCCAGCAGTTGGACAGGGGCTAGCACAGATACGCAGTATTTT CASSWTGASTDTQYF
TRBJ2-1 TRBV18 - - TGTGCCAGCTCACCAGAGGGCTCCTACAATGAGCAGTTCTTC CASSPEGSYNEQFF
TRBJ2-1 TRBV7-3 - - TGTGCCAGCAGCCCAAGACCCAAATACGCGGGCTCCTACAATGAGCAGTTCTTC CASSPRPKYAGSYNEQFF
TRBJ1-1 TRBV5-5 TRBD1 - TGTGCCAGCAGCTTGGAAGGGACAGGGGTTTTCCCTGAAGCTTTCTTT CASSLEGTGVFPEAFF
TRBJ2-5 TRBV9 TRBD1 few TGTGCCAGCAGCCTTCGGACAGGGCCACAAGAGACCCAGTACTTC CASSLRTGPQETQYF
TRBJ1-1 TRBV7-9 - - TGTGCCAGCAGTCCTACAGGGAGCACTGAAGCTTTCTTT CASSPTGSTEAFF
TRBJ2-6 TRBV6-5 - few TGTGCCAGCAGTCTTGTCCTCTCTGGGGCCAACGTCCTGACTTTC CASSLVLSGANVLTF
TRBJ1-5 TRBV2 - - TGTGCCAGCAGCAGTACCCGTTATAGCAATCAGCCCCAGCATTTT CASSSTRYSNQPQHF
TRBJ1-1 TRBV2 - - TGTGCCAGCAGTGATCGGACAGAAAACACTGAAGCTTTCTTT CASSDRTENTEAFF
TRBJ2-2 TRBV4-3 TRBD2 - TGCGCCAGCAGCCAAGAGGTAGCGGGAGGGCCGTGGGAGCTGTTTTTT CASSQEVAGGPWELFF
TRBJ2-7 TRBV5-1 TRBD1 - TGCGCCAGCAGCTCCGGACAGGGATGGTCCGTCGCCTACGAGCAGTACTTC CASSSGQGWSVAYEQYF
TRBJ2-7 TRBV6-2/TRBV6-3 - - TGTGCCAGCAGTTCAGGTGGGTCCCTCTACGAGCAGTACTTC CASSSGGSLYEQYF
TRBJ2-6 TRBV24-1 TRBD1 - TGTGCCACCAGTGATCCCGACAGGGACGGGGCCAACGTCCTGACTTTC CATSDPDRDGANVLTF
TRBJ1-2 TRBV5-8 - - TGTGCCAGCAGCCTATTATCAAGATGCACCTTC CASSLLSRCTF
TRBJ2-2 TRBV29-1 - - TGCAGCGTTGACCCGGCGAACACCGGGGAGCTGTTTTTT CSVDPANTGELFF
TRBJ2-1 TRBV5-1 TRBD1 - TGCGCCAGCAGCTTGGGACAGGGATCCTACAATGAGCAGTTCTTC CASSLGQGSYNEQFF
TRBJ1-6 TRBV27 TRBD1 - TGTGCCAGCAGTCGGGGACAGGGGAATTCACCCCTCCACTTT CASSRGQGNSPLHF
TRBJ2-1 TRBV4-1 TRBD2 - TGCGCCAGCAGCCATAAAAGCGGGGCGAGCTCCTACAATGAGCAGTTCTTC CASSHKSGASSYNEQFF
TRBJ2-1 TRBV7-2 - - TGTGCCAGCAGCTTAGTCGCGGGCGCAAGGTCCAATGAGCAGTTCTTC CASSLVAGARSNEQFF
TRBJ1-1 TRBV27 - - TGTGCCAGCAGTTTAGGAGGGCGGACTGAAGCTTTCTTT CASSLGGRTEAFF
TRBJ1-6 TRBV5-6 - - TGTGCCAGCAGCTTGTTCCGCGGGGGGCGGAATTCACCCCTCCACTTT CASSLFRGGRNSPLHF
TRBJ2-1 TRBV2 TRBD2 - TGTGCCAGGAACCCGACTAGCTCAGCCTACAATGAGCAGTTCTTC CARNPTSSAYNEQFF
TRBJ2-1 TRBV19 TRBD2 - TGTGCCAGTAGCGGGACTAGCGGGAGGTTGTATGAGCAGTTCTTC CASSGTSGRLYEQFF
TRBJ2-1 TRBV18 - - TGTGCCAGCTCACCACCACGGGTCTCCTACAATGAGCAGTTCTTC CASSPPRVSYNEQFF
TRBJ1-2 TRBV12-3/TRBV12-4 - - TGTGCCAGCAGTTTGGGCCATAACTATGGCTACACCTTC CASSLGHNYGYTF
TRBJ1-3 TRBV19 TRBD1 - TGTGCCAGTAGTACGAGACAGGGGGCACTCTCTGGAAACACCATATATTTT CASSTRQGALSGNTIYF
TRBJ2-7 TRBV7-9 TRBD2 - TGTGCCAGCAGCTTGGGGACTAGCACCTACGAGCAGTACTTC CASSLGTSTYEQYF
TRBJ2-1 TRBV5-4 TRBD2 - TGTGCCAGCATGAACTGGCTAGCGGGAGTCAATGAGCAGTTCTTC CASMNWLAGVNEQFF
TRBJ2-7 TRBV4-3 - - TGCGCCAGCAGCCCTAGCATCCGGGACTGGTACGAGCAGTACTTC CASSPSIRDWYEQYF
TRBJ2-5 TRBV27 - - TGTGCCAGCAGTTTATTTGCCAGGGGTCAAGAGACCCAGTACTTC CASSLFARGQETQYF
TRBJ2-1 TRBV27 - - TGTGCCAGCAGCCCTGTTTCCTACAATGAGCAGTTCTTC CASSPVSYNEQFF
TRBJ2-1 TRBV29-1 TRBD2 - TGCAGCGCCCGGGGGGGCCCAGCGGGCTACAATGAGCAGTTCTTC CSARGGPAGYNEQFF
TRBJ2-7 TRBV12-3/TRBV12-4 TRBD2 - TGTGCCAGCAGTATCGGGACTAGCAAGCAGTACTTC CASSIGTSKQYF
TRBJ1-1 TRBV5-4 TRBD1 - TGTGCCAGCAGCTTGGTCGACAGGGATCACACTGAAGCTTTCTTT CASSLVDRDHTEAFF
TRBJ2-2 TRBV5-5 TRBD2 - TGTGCCAGCAGCTTCGCCCTGACTAGCGGGGGGGCGGCCGGGGAGCTGTTTTTT CASSFALTSGGAAGELFF
TRBJ1-6 TRBV5-6 - - TGTGCCAGCAGAATCCCCAGGGGCGATTCACCCCTCCACTTT CASRIPRGDSPLHF
TRBJ2-5 TRBV29-1 - - TGCAGCGTTGGGGGAACAGGGATTCGAGAGACCCAGTACTTC CSVGGTGIRETQYF